The rows below give T cell receptor beta chains drawn from one sample of a study of T cell responses to AZD1222 COVID-19 vaccine. Repertoires were generated with immunoSEQ multiplex PCR, while TCRdb's copy carries only in-frame clones and drops some. The table records approximately 210,000 clones, approximately 91% of them present only once. This sample comprised peripheral blood, obtained 28 days after the second AZD1222 dose. The origin of the receptors is an adult who received the AZD1222 COVID-19 vaccine. CDR3s include the opening cysteine and the closing phenylalanine or tryptophan.

J gene	V gene	CDR3 protein
TRBJ2-1	TRBV5-4	CASSLVVPNEQFF
TRBJ2-7	TRBV7-2	CASSLGKRGNYEQYF
TRBJ2-1	TRBV7-8	CASSLWAGGVNEQFF
TRBJ2-7	TRBV5-8	CASSLALRYLDRSYEQYF
TRBJ2-1	TRBV19	CASSPDSGSYNEQFF
TRBJ1-1	TRBV28	CASSPPSLNTEAFF
TRBJ1-4	TRBV28	CASSPGDRGHEKLFF
TRBJ2-7	TRBV2	CASKKASGSDEQYF
TRBJ2-3	TRBV6-4	CASHVRGRPINVDTQYF
TRBJ2-3	TRBV5-1	CASSSRGRTDTQYF
TRBJ2-5	TRBV7-2	CASSSQTGGQETQYF
TRBJ2-3	TRBV5-1	CASSLRSGTTDTQYF
TRBJ2-5	TRBV9	CASSVMEQETQYF
TRBJ2-1	TRBV20-1	CSGITYNEQFF
TRBJ2-7	TRBV5-1	CASSLGTPPDEQYF
TRBJ1-5	TRBV19	CAIRVGGQPQHF
TRBJ2-3	TRBV11-2	CASSFGPGSSGRAVHTQYF
TRBJ2-7	TRBV15	CATSSEVTGGSYEQYF
TRBJ2-1	TRBV5-5	CASSFQTSLNEQFF
TRBJ2-3	TRBV19	CASSRLAGTDTQYF
TRBJ1-1	TRBV4-1	CASSQATGSRMNTEAFF
TRBJ1-6	TRBV4-3	CASSHLTPGLDSPLHF
TRBJ1-3	TRBV28	CASSQSGQPARNTIYF
TRBJ1-6	TRBV5-1	CASSLAVGSPLHF
TRBJ2-2	TRBV7-8	CASSRKAGTSENTGELFF
TRBJ2-7	TRBV18	CASSPGTGLDEQYF
TRBJ1-4	TRBV28	CASGPRTVTNEKLFF
TRBJ1-4	TRBV18	CASSRTAGGNEKLFF
TRBJ2-7	TRBV11-3	CASSGTRDKTYEQYF
TRBJ1-2	TRBV9	CASSVSSHYGYTF
TRBJ1-4	TRBV25-1	CASSGTGDSTNEKLFF
TRBJ2-2	TRBV5-4	CASTPGGAGLTGELFF
TRBJ2-3	TRBV4-2	CASSQEAGGPDTQYF
TRBJ2-4	TRBV28	CASSLSQPNIQYF
TRBJ2-3	TRBV28	CASSSSSEHRYTQYF
TRBJ2-1	TRBV11-3	CASSLDAPPQFF
TRBJ2-1	TRBV5-4	CASSYPPGQGKNEQFF
TRBJ2-7	TRBV6-2/TRBV6-3	CASSPGHIGYEQYF
TRBJ2-1	TRBV4-1	CASSRLESELPEQFF
TRBJ2-1	TRBV5-4	CASSVREGLSGRGEQFF
TRBJ2-4	TRBV28	CASSPVGAVAKNIQYF
TRBJ1-1	TRBV7-3	CASRRQPNTEAFF
TRBJ1-5	TRBV18	CASSPNMDGGQPQHF
TRBJ2-1	TRBV7-9	CASSYRAGGDDEQFF
TRBJ2-7	TRBV4-3	CASSPKQGDEQYF
TRBJ1-1	TRBV2	CASSPLGYTEAFF
TRBJ2-4	TRBV28	CASRGLAKNIQYF
TRBJ2-7	TRBV19	CASGRPGTGMVYEQYF